The text below deals with one T cell receptor (beta chain). The antigen remains undetermined. The data stem from a study of cytomegalovirus exposure and HLA in healthy donors. For the study at large: Previous work identified roughly 120 million unique TCR beta sequences from 200 million or so T cells. Researchers found that roughly 77% of almost 400 genotyped donors fell within the Caucasian-associated ancestry cluster.

Study observations and caveats: Previously analyzed data showed that most TCR beta V segments were productive at a frequency of about 87% or about 30%. For cytomegalovirus status, the classifier reportedly gave diagnoses with high specificity and sensitivity.

V was trimmed by 5 bases and J by 1 base, leaving 8 bases between them. Germline CDR1 is SGHRS and CDR2 is YFSETQ. CDR3 length equals 13 residues. Researchers ran the PCR with 60 Vbeta and 13 Jbeta primers. Measured with immunoSEQ multiplex PCR; TCRdb has only the in-frame clones, and not every one. The listing records about 160,000 clones. The sample consisted of PBMCs. This TCR came from an older woman in good health and CMV-seronegative. The chain carries TRBV5-1 and TRBJ2-3; no clear D gene. The CDR3 is CASSLSGTDTQYF. The CDR3 DNA sequence: TGCGCCAGCAGTTTGTCCGGCACAGATACGCAGTATTTT.